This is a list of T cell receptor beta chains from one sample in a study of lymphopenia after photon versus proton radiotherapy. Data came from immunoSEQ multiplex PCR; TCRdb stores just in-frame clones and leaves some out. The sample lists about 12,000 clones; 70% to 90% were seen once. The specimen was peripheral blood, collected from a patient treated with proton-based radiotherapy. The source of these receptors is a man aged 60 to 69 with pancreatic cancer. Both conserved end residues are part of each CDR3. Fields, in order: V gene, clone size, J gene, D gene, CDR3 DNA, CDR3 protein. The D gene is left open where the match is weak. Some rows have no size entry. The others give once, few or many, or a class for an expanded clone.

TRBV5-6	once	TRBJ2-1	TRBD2	TGTGCCAGCAGCCTCCCAAGACTAGCGGGAGGCTACAATGAGCAGTTCTTC	CASSLPRLAGGYNEQFF
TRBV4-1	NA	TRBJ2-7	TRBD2	TGCGCCAGCAGCCTCTTAGCGGGAGGGGTCGAATACGAGCAGTACTTC	CASSLLAGGVEYEQYF
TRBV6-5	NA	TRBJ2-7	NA	TGTGCCAGCAGCCCCGGCGCCTACGAGCAGTACTTC	CASSPGAYEQYF
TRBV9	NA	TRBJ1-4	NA	TGTGCCAGCAGCGTATTACCGGATAGTACGCTGTTTTTT	CASSVLPDSTLFF
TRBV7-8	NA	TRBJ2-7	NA	TGTGCCAGCAGCTTAGGAAGAGTCCGACCCTCCTACGAGCAGTACTTC	CASSLGRVRPSYEQYF
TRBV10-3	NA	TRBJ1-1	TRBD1	TGTGCCACCCACGAGACAGGGATGAACACTGAAGCTTTCTTT	CATHETGMNTEAFF
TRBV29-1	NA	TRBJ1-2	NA	TGCAGCGTTGAAGATGATCGAGGCCGAGTGTCCTATGGCTACACCTTC	CSVEDDRGRVSYGYTF
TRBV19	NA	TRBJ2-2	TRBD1	TGTGCCAGCTATAGGACAGGGACGGGCGGGGAGCTGTTTTTT	CASYRTGTGGELFF
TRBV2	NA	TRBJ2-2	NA	TGTGCCAGCAACCAGATTTCGACCGGGGAGCTGTTTTTT	CASNQISTGELFF
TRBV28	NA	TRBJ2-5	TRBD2	TGTGCCAGCAGAAGGGGACTAGCGGGATGGGGGACCCAGTACTTC	CASRRGLAGWGTQYF
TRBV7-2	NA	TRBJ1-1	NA	TGTGCCAGCAGCTTAGATTATTTTGCCTCCGAAGCTTTCTTT	CASSLDYFASEAFF
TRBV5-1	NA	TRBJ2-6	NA	TGCGCCAGCAGCTCTACAGTGTCTGGGGCCAACGTCCTGACTTTC	CASSSTVSGANVLTF
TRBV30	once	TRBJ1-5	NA	TGTGCCTGGAGTAGGAAGGGGGTGAGCAATCAGCCCCAGCATTTT	CAWSRKGVSNQPQHF
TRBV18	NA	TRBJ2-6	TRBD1	TGTGCCAGCTCACTCAACCGTCCGGGACAGGGACTCTCTGGGGCCAACGTCCTGACTTTC	CASSLNRPGQGLSGANVLTF
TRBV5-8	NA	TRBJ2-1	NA	TGTGCCAGCAGCTCGGGACTTAACTCCTACAATGAGCAGTTCTTC	CASSSGLNSYNEQFF
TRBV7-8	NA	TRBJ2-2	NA	NA	CASSPGVITGSCFF
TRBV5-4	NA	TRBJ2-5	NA	TGTGCCAGCAGCTTGGGGCCAAGGCTAGAGACCCAGTACTTC	CASSLGPRLETQYF
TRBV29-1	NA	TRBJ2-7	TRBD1	TGCAGCGTGGTCACACAGGGGGCGAGGACCTACGAGCAGTACTTC	CSVVTQGARTYEQYF
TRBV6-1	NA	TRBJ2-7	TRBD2	TGTGCCAGCAGTGAACTCCGACAGCGGGGTGAGCAGTACTTC	CASSELRQRGEQYF
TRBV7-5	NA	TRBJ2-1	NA	TGTGCCAGAAGCCCCCAGGGTGGGGGGCACCCGTACAATGAGCAGTTCTTC	CARSPQGGGHPYNEQFF
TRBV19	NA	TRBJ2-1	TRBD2	TGTGCCAGTAGTATGTTGCGGGAGCTAATCAATGAGCAGTTCTTC	CASSMLRELINEQFF
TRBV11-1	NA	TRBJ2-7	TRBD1	TGTGCCAGCAGCCCCTTATTTGGACAGGGGAAGGGTTACGAGCAGTACTTC	CASSPLFGQGKGYEQYF
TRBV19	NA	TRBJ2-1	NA	TGTGCCAGTCGTTCCCAGTACAATGAGCAGTTCTTC	CASRSQYNEQFF
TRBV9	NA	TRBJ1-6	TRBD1	TGTGCCAGCAGCGCTGGGGGCAGGGGGAATTCACCCCTCCACTTT	CASSAGGRGNSPLHF